This is a list of T cell receptor beta chains from one sample in a study of blood T cell repertoires in COVID-19. The repertoire was sequenced with immunoSEQ multiplex PCR; TCRdb's copy has only in-frame clones and lacks some. Altogether over 90,000 clones are present, 75% to 90% being singletons, with the ten largest covering approximately 4.5%. Sequenced sample: peripheral blood. Receptors originate from a human donor in a cohort sampled during active COVID-19. The CDR3 runs from the conserved cysteine through the conserved F or W. The D gene is left open where the match is weak. Clone size is given for some rows only: seen once, a few or many times, or a class if the clone is expanded.

NA | TRBJ2-5 | TRBV11-3 | NA | TGTGCCAGCAGCCAAAGCTGGGTTGGGGAGGAGACCCAGTACTTC | CASSQSWVGEETQYF
NA | TRBJ2-7 | TRBV5-5 | NA | TGTGCCAGCAGCCCCCCCCAGGTGGGCTACGAGCAGTACTTC | CASSPPQVGYEQYF
NA | TRBJ1-2 | TRBV7-9 | few | TGTGCCAGCAGCTTAACCCAGGGGCCCGACTATGGCTACACCTTC | CASSLTQGPDYGYTF
NA | TRBJ1-3 | TRBV7-3 | NA | TGTGCCAGCAGCGCCGGGGAGCCTGGAAACACCATATATTTT | CASSAGEPGNTIYF
TRBD1 | TRBJ1-5 | TRBV2 | NA | TGTGCCAGCAGTGAAAGACAGGGGGTTCAGCCCCAGCATTTT | CASSERQGVQPQHF
TRBD1 | TRBJ2-7 | TRBV6-5 | NA | TGTGCCAGCAACACACGCAGGGACAGCGGCTACGAGCAGTACTTC | CASNTRRDSGYEQYF
TRBD2 | TRBJ2-2 | TRBV6-2/TRBV6-3 | NA | TGTGCCAGCAGCCCTGGGACTAGCGGGGGCAGCACCGGGGAGCTGTTTTTT | CASSPGTSGGSTGELFF
NA | TRBJ2-5 | TRBV7-6 | once | TGTGCCAGCAGCTTGACCGGGGTCCAGACCCAGTACTTC | CASSLTGVQTQYF
NA | TRBJ1-2 | TRBV19 | NA | TGTGCCAGTAGTATAGATCGGTTTAGTGAGGGCGCGCGGGGCTACACCTTC | CASSIDRFSEGARGYTF
NA | TRBJ2-5 | TRBV24-1 | NA | TGTGCCACCAGTGATCCCCTGTCGGCCCAGTACTTC | CATSDPLSAQYF
NA | TRBJ1-2 | TRBV4-1 | NA | TGCGCCAGCAGCCGGGGCAGCACCTCTAACTATGGCTACACCTTC | CASSRGSTSNYGYTF
NA | TRBJ2-1 | TRBV28 | NA | TGTGCCAGCCGGCCCCAGGGCTATGAGCAGTTCTTC | CASRPQGYEQFF
NA | TRBJ2-3 | TRBV19 | NA | TGTGCCAGTAGTTTACGGGGGGCGAGAAGCACAGATACGCAGTATTTT | CASSLRGARSTDTQYF
NA | TRBJ2-5 | TRBV18 | NA | TGTGCCAGCTCACCGAACTCCTTGTGGGAGACCCAGTACTTC | CASSPNSLWETQYF
NA | TRBJ2-2 | TRBV3-1/TRBV3-2 | NA | TGTGCCAGCAGCCCAACTGCGGGGAGTACCGGGGAGCTGTTTTTT | CASSPTAGSTGELFF
NA | TRBJ1-1 | TRBV7-2 | NA | TGTGCCAGCAGCTTAGCAAGGGCGCAGGGTGGCACTGAAGCTTTCTTT | CASSLARAQGGTEAFF
TRBD1 | TRBJ2-2 | TRBV9 | NA | TGTGCCAGCAGTGGGGACAGCCCGAACACCGGGGAGCTGTTTTTT | CASSGDSPNTGELFF
TRBD1 | TRBJ2-5 | TRBV9 | NA | TGTGCCAGCAGCGTAGGGACAGGGTCGGGGGAGACCCAGTACTTC | CASSVGTGSGETQYF
TRBD1 | TRBJ1-1 | TRBV28 | NA | TGTGCCAGCAGTTCCGACAGGGGCCGGAGGCCGAACACTGAAGCTTTCTTT | CASSSDRGRRPNTEAFF
TRBD1 | TRBJ2-1 | TRBV5-1 | NA | TGCGCCAGCAGTTCCGGGACAGGGGATGAGCAGTTCTTC | CASSSGTGDEQFF
TRBD1 | TRBJ2-2 | TRBV2 | NA | TGTGCCAGCAGGCGAAGGGACAGGGGCACCGGGGAGCTGTTTTTT | CASRRRDRGTGELFF
NA | TRBJ1-5 | TRBV6-5 | few | TGTGCCAGCAGTCTAAATAGCAATCAGCCCCAGCATTTT | CASSLNSNQPQHF
NA | TRBJ1-5 | TRBV2 | NA | TGTGCCAGCAGAGGACAGCACATAAGGGATCAGCCCCAGCATTTT | CASRGQHIRDQPQHF
TRBD1 | TRBJ1-2 | TRBV7-9 | NA | TGTGCCAGCAGCCGGGGACAGACTAACTATGGCTACACCTTC | CASSRGQTNYGYTF
TRBD2 | TRBJ2-3 | TRBV4-3 | once | TGCGCCAGCAGCCAAGCTTTTGGGGGGGAACTTACAGATACGCAGTATTTT | CASSQAFGGELTDTQYF
TRBD1 | TRBJ2-3 | TRBV3-1/TRBV3-2 | NA | TGTGCCAGCAGCCGCCGGGCAGGGGGAGGCACAGATACGCAGTATTTT | CASSRRAGGGTDTQYF
NA | TRBJ1-5 | TRBV2 | NA | TGTGCCAGCACTCCCAGGGGTGGAAGCAATCAGCCCCAGCATTTT | CASTPRGGSNQPQHF
TRBD1 | TRBJ1-5 | TRBV4-1 | NA | TGCGCCAGCAGCCAAGAGGGCAGGGGGGCCCTCAATCAGCCCCAGCATTTT | CASSQEGRGALNQPQHF
NA | TRBJ1-1 | TRBV6-1 | NA | TGTGCCAGCAGTGATTTATTATTCTTTGAAGCTTTCTTT | CASSDLLFFEAFF
TRBD2 | TRBJ2-5 | TRBV24-1 | NA | TGTGCCACCAGTGAACCGGGACTAGCGGCTGGGGAGACCCAGTACTTC | CATSEPGLAAGETQYF
NA | TRBJ2-1 | TRBV9 | NA | TGTGCCAGCAGCGTAGTCGCCGATAGCAATTACAATGAGCAGTTCTTC | CASSVVADSNYNEQFF
NA | TRBJ1-1 | TRBV29-1 | once | TGCAGCGTTGAACAGGTGAACACTGAAGCTTTCTTT | CSVEQVNTEAFF
NA | TRBJ1-5 | TRBV25-1 | few | TGTGCCAGCAGTGAATCGGGTGAACAGCCCCAGCATTTT | CASSESGEQPQHF
NA | TRBJ2-7 | TRBV28 | NA | TGTGCCAGCAGTTTATACGGGGCATGGGGGGTAAACGAGCAGTACTTC | CASSLYGAWGVNEQYF
TRBD1 | TRBJ2-7 | TRBV7-2 | NA | TGTGCCAGCAGCCAGGGACAGGGGACTGGTTACGAGCAGTACTTC | CASSQGQGTGYEQYF
NA | TRBJ1-2 | TRBV6-6 | NA | TGTGCCAGCAGTTACTCGATTTCGGGAAGTTCTGGCTACACCTTC | CASSYSISGSSGYTF
NA | TRBJ1-5 | TRBV5-5 | NA | TGTGCCAGCAGCTCTGCAGGGAGCAATCAGCCCCAGCATTTT | CASSSAGSNQPQHF
NA | TRBJ1-2 | TRBV19 | NA | TGTGCCAGTAGTATAGACGGGGGGGAAGGCTATGGCTACACCTTC | CASSIDGGEGYGYTF
TRBD1 | TRBJ2-1 | TRBV7-3 | NA | TGTGCCAGCAGCTTCGACAGGGGAAATGAGCAGTTCTTC | CASSFDRGNEQFF
TRBD2 | TRBJ2-2 | TRBV15 | NA | TGTGCCACCAGTGGGACTAGCGGGGCCGGGGAGCTGTTTTTT | CATSGTSGAGELFF
TRBD2 | TRBJ2-1 | TRBV9 | NA | TGTGCCAGCAGCCCGGGGACTAGCGGGGGTTACAATGAGCAGTTCTTC | CASSPGTSGGYNEQFF
NA | TRBJ2-3 | TRBV9 | NA | TGTGCCAGCAGCGACAGACAGGGACTGGGAGATACGCAGTATTTT | CASSDRQGLGDTQYF
TRBD2 | TRBJ2-5 | TRBV4-2 | few | TGTGCCAGCAGCCGGGGGACTAGCGGGTACCAAGAGACCCAGTACTTC | CASSRGTSGYQETQYF
NA | TRBJ1-5 | TRBV12-3/TRBV12-4 | NA | TGTGCCAGCAGTTTCCGACTGGGCAGGGTTCAATTT | CASSFRLGRVQF
TRBD2 | TRBJ2-3 | TRBV11-2 | NA | TGTGCCAGCAGCTTAGGGTTAGCGGGGGGCCAAGATACGCAGTATTTT | CASSLGLAGGQDTQYF
NA | TRBJ2-7 | TRBV3-1/TRBV3-2 | NA | TGTGCCAGCAGCCCCAGGGGCGGCCCGGGCGAGCAGTACTTC | CASSPRGGPGEQYF
NA | TRBJ2-7 | TRBV4-3 | NA | TGCGCCAGCAGCCCATCCTGGGGGGACAGCTCCTACGAGCAGTACTTC | CASSPSWGDSSYEQYF
NA | TRBJ1-5 | TRBV28 | NA | TGTGCCAGCACTCCCAATGGGCAGGGGTATCAGCCCCAGCATTTT | CASTPNGQGYQPQHF
NA | TRBJ1-2 | TRBV10-2 | NA | TGCGCCAGCAGGACCAGTGGTTTGGGCCCCCCAGTCTACACCTTC | CASRTSGLGPPVYTF
NA | TRBJ2-5 | TRBV2 | NA | TGTGCCAGCGGCGAGGTGGACTGGTTCCTCCAAGAGACCCAGTACTTC | CASGEVDWFLQETQYF
NA | TRBJ1-6 | TRBV19 | NA | TGTGCCAGTAGTATATCGGGACAACTAACGGGTTCCCGCTCACCCCTCCACTTT | CASSISGQLTGSRSPLHF
TRBD1 | TRBJ1-4 | TRBV5-5 | few | TGTGCCAGCAGCTTAAAACGACAGGGACAAAATGAAAAACTGTTTTTT | CASSLKRQGQNEKLFF
NA | TRBJ2-7 | TRBV4-1 | NA | TGCGCCAGCAGCCAGCTGGGACTGAAACATTACGAGCAGTACTTC | CASSQLGLKHYEQYF
NA | TRBJ2-5 | TRBV9 | NA | TGTGCCAGCAGCTTCGGACAGTCGGAGACCCAGTACTTC | CASSFGQSETQYF
NA | TRBJ2-5 | TRBV5-1 | once | TGCGCCAGCAGCCTCCAAGAGACCCAGTACTTC | CASSLQETQYF
NA | TRBJ2-1 | TRBV7-3 | few | TGTGCCAGCAGCCGTGAGGGAGCTTGGGATTTAAGCTACAATGAGCAGTTCTTC | CASSREGAWDLSYNEQFF
TRBD1 | TRBJ2-2 | TRBV2 | NA | TGTGCCAGCAGCCGGGACAGGGGGAGCGGGGAGCTGTTTTTT | CASSRDRGSGELFF